Sequencing of this TCR beta chain was carried out in a study of identical twins. The germline CDR1 and CDR2 sequences are PRHDT and FYEKMQ (reference sequence). The CDR3 is made up of 15 amino acids. Trimming removed 5 bases at V and 1 base at J, with 11 bases between. Unique molecular identifiers were present on cDNA, and template switching added a universal primer site. TCRdb ran MiXCR on the 5' RACE reads and lists one entry per CDR3 protein. The table shows hundreds of thousands of distinct CDR3 sequences, with 9% to 15% occurring only once. These data were also filed under a second study, of yellow fever vaccine responses in identical twins.

The sequencing input was CD8+ T cells sorted from blood. J is TRBJ2-2 and V is TRBV13, with D perhaps TRBD2 (5 bases). The TCR comes from a woman aged 18-30 years in good health. The CDR3 DNA reads as TGTGCCAGCAGCGAGGGCGGACTGAACACCGGGGAGCTGTTTTTT. Protein: CASSEGGLNTGELFF.